The 22 T cell receptor beta chains reported below all come from one sample, sequenced in a study of T cell repertoires in cytomegalovirus infection. Via MiXCR, TCRdb re-called the reads, giving one row per CDR3 protein. The sample has about 340,000 distinct CDR3 sequences; 25% to 35% are singletons. These TCRs are of unknown antigen specificity. The sample consisted of cultured PBMCs, taken from culture after CMV antigen stimulation. The origin of the receptors is a human donor in good health (CMV status not recorded). Some clones in this sample may be carry-over from other donors' samples.

The rearrangement uses TRBV18 and TRBJ2-3; D unclear. There are 14 residues in the CDR3. Germline V gene lookup returns CDR1 KGHSH and CDR2 LQKENI. Trimming stripped 1 base from V and 6 bases from J, with 11 bases between. CDR3 nucleotide sequence: TGTGCCAGCTCACCACTTGGTATCGGGGATACGCAGTATTTT. Encoded protein: CASSPLGIGDTQYF.

This clonotype was seen a handful of times. This sequence joins TRBV10-3 and TRBJ2-3; either TRBD1 or TRBD2 may fit D (5 bases each). The germline V gene encodes CDR1 ENHRY and CDR2 SYGVKD. The CDR3 consists of 15 residues. Between the trimmed V and J ends, which lost 1 base and 4 bases, there was a span of 12 bases. This CDR3 is CAISELGRGADTQYF. The CDR3, as DNA: TGTGCCATCAGTGAGTTGGGGAGAGGGGCAGATACGCAGTATTTT.

This clonotype occurred many times. The rearrangement uses TRBV7-2 and TRBJ2-5; a weak D match, TRBD1 (6 bases). Germline V gene lookup returns CDR1 SGHTA and CDR2 FQGNSA. The CDR3 length is 14 residues. The germline V and J ends were trimmed by 3 bases and 1 base, with 9 bases remaining between them. CDR3 loop: CASSFTGSQETQYF. CDR3 sequence (DNA): TGTGCCAGCAGCTTTACAGGGTCCCAAGAGACCCAGTACTTC.

The chain joins TRBV11-2 to TRBJ2-7; 9 bases are shared with TRBD1. V shed 4 bases and J 3 bases; nucleotides not matched to a gene: 13. From germline, CDR1 is SGHAT and CDR2 FQNNGV. This CDR3 region has 17 residues. The CDR3 DNA follows: TGTGCCAGCAGCTCCGCGACCCATGGGACAGGGATCTACGAGCAGTACTTC. This sequence encodes CASSSATHGTGIYEQYF.

The chain couples TRBV9 to TRBJ1-1, with D hard to call. Trimming took off 0 bases at V and 1 base at J, with 10 bases between the two ends. Germline CDR1 reads SGDLS; CDR2 reads YYNGEE. This CDR3 is built from 15 residues. The CDR3 nucleotides are TGTGCCAGCAGCGTAGTTCCCAGGACGAACACTGAAGCTTTCTTT. Amino acid sequence: CASSVVPRTNTEAFF. Drawing the rest from reference TRBV9 and TRBJ1-1, the complete variable domain is DSGVTQTPKHLITATGQRVTLRCSPRSGDLSVYWYQQSLDQGLQFLIQYYNGEERAKGNILERFSAQQFPDLHSELNLSSLELGDSALYFCASSVVPRTNTEAFFGQGTRLTVV.

This clonotype was seen repeatedly, ten times or more. This chain joins TRBV19 and TRBJ1-5; no reliable D call. Trimming took 4 bases from V and 2 from J, leaving 12 bases between them. The CDR3 consists of 15 residues. In germline, CDR1 is LNHDA, CDR2 SQIVND (reference sequence). CDR3 residues: CASSTLALGNQPQHF. DNA for the CDR3: TGTGCCAGTAGTACCTTAGCCTTGGGCAATCAGCCCCAGCATTTT.

This clonotype was seen a few times. This chain joins TRBV5-4 and TRBJ2-7, with no clear D. This CDR3 comprises 13 residues. The V gene's germline CDR1 is SGHNT and CDR2 YYREEE (reference sequence). With 4 bases removed from V and 5 bases from J, the gap between germline ends came to 13 bases. Here the CDR3 reads CASSVNPGDEQYF. The DNA of the CDR3 is TGTGCCAGCAGCGTGAATCCTGGCGACGAGCAGTACTTC.

The chain links TRBV2 to TRBJ1-1; D might be TRBD1 (6 bases). This CDR3 contains 14 residues. CDR1 is SNHLY and CDR2 is FYNNEI in the germline V gene. With 7 bases removed from V and 2 bases from J, the gap between germline ends came to 14 bases. The CDR3 region has the DNA TGTGCCAGCACAGGGGAAAACCTTAACACTGAAGCTTTCTTT. Translated, it gives CASTGENLNTEAFF.

The genes are TRBV27 and TRBJ2-1; D possibly matches TRBD1 or TRBD2 (5 bases each). There are 14 residues in the CDR3. Germline CDR1 reads MNHEY; CDR2 reads SMNVEV (reference sequence). Deletions cut 3 bases from V and 7 bases from J, with 13 bases between. The CDR3 here is CASSLRTGQNEQFF. The CDR3 nucleotides read TGTGCCAGCAGTTTGCGGACTGGACAAAATGAGCAGTTCTTC.

The genes are TRBV28 and TRBJ2-1, with D unresolved. V was pared by 5 bases and J by 5 bases, with 7 bases between. The germline V gene has CDR1 MDHEN and CDR2 SYDVKM. The CDR3 is 12 amino acids. CDR3 sequence: CASSAPHNEQFF. In DNA, the CDR3 is TGTGCCAGCAGTGCCCCCCACAATGAGCAGTTCTTC.

The chain recombines TRBV20-1 with TRBJ2-4; no clear D. Germline assignment: CDR1 DFQATT and CDR2 SNEGSKA (reference sequence). Deletions cut 6 bases from V and 6 bases from J, with 15 bases between. This CDR3 is built from 13 residues. The CDR3 reads CSARLPGPNIQYF. The CDR3 region has the DNA TGCAGTGCCCGACTCCCCGGGCCAAACATTCAGTACTTC.

The chain uses TRBV7-6 and TRBJ1-2; no clear D. V was clipped by 1 base and J by 4 bases, with 10 bases between them. CDR3 length: 14 amino acids. Germline loops: CDR1 SGHVS, CDR2 FNYEAQ. DNA of the CDR3: TGTGCCAGCAGCTTAGGCAGTCGTAGCTATGGCTACACCTTC. Its protein product is CASSLGSRSYGYTF.

As concerns this clonotype: Given a much more abundant clone one base away, this may be a read error. The chain couples TRBV6-6 to TRBJ1-6; D ambiguous. The CDR3 is made up of 14 amino acids. Germline CDR1 is MNHNY and CDR2 is SVGAGI (reference sequence). Here the CDR3 DNA reads TGTGCCAGCACCCTGGACGGCAATAATTCACACCTCCACTTT. This codes for CASTLDGNNSHLHF.

This clonotype showed up just a few times. The rearrangement uses TRBV4-2 and TRBJ1-3, with D maybe TRBD1 (6 bases). CDR3 length: 15 residues. The germline CDR1 and CDR2 sequences are LGHNA and YNFKEQ. Trimming removed 5 bases from V and 2 bases from J, with 13 bases in between. The CDR3 loop is CASSDLNRAGNTIYF. CDR3 in DNA: TGTGCCAGCAGCGACCTCAACAGGGCTGGAAACACCATATATTTT.

This clonotype was counted between two and nine times. The V and J genes are TRBV11-2 and TRBJ2-7; D possibly corresponds to TRBD2 (6 bases). This CDR3 spans 15 amino acids. Trimming shortened V by 8 bases and J by 6 bases, and 23 bases separated the two germline ends. CDR1 SGHAT and CDR2 FQNNGV come from the germline V gene. The CDR3 DNA follows: TGTGCCAGCGTCAAGACTAGAGCGTCTCGCAGCGAGCAGTACTTC. Residues: CASVKTRASRSEQYF.

This clonotype has only a few counts. V and J are TRBV20-1 and TRBJ2-1, with D unresolved. CDR3 length: 15 residues. The V gene lost 2 bases and the J gene lost 0 bases, with 11 bases spanning the gap. Germline values: CDR1 DFQATT, CDR2 SNEGSKA (reference sequence). The CDR3 loop reads CSARSGWSSYNEQFF. Written as DNA, the CDR3 is TGCAGTGCTAGATCAGGCTGGAGCTCCTACAATGAGCAGTTCTTC.

This clonotype showed up just a few times. The chain carries TRBV24-1 and TRBJ2-1, with 9 bases identical to TRBD1. This CDR3 has 15 residues. Germline V lookup: CDR1 KGHDR, CDR2 SFDVKD. Unmatched junction bases numbered 4, after V lost 3 bases and J lost 5 bases. The chain's CDR3 is CATSDRQGVDNEQFF. The DNA for the CDR3 is TGTGCCACCAGTGATCGACAGGGGGTGGACAATGAGCAGTTCTTC.

This clonotype came up a few times. The genes are TRBV10-3 and TRBJ1-2; D is undetermined. There are 13 residues in the CDR3. Germline V CDR1 and CDR2: ENHRY, SYGVKD. Trimming left V 5 bases short and J 1 base short, with 8 bases between. CDR3 DNA: TGTGCCATCAGTTCCGGCCTTAACTATGGCTACACCTTC. As protein: CAISSGLNYGYTF.

The chain uses TRBV6-5 and TRBJ2-2, with D perhaps TRBD1 (5 bases). The length of the CDR3 is 17 residues. Trimming left V 6 bases short and J 5 bases short, with 22 bases between. CDR1 MNHEY and CDR2 SVGAGI come from the germline V gene. The CDR3 nucleotides are TGTGCCAGCAGCTCTGATCAATTTGTGGACATAACCGGGGAGCTGTTTTTT. This codes for CASSSDQFVDITGELFF.

The chain combines TRBV29-1 with TRBJ1-1, with a possible D match to TRBD1 (6 bases). Germline values: CDR1 SQVTM, CDR2 ANQGSEA. CDR3 length: 15 amino acids. V was pared by 5 bases and J by 2 bases, with 18 bases between. As DNA, the CDR3 is TGCAGCGTTCTACAGGGTCAGATAATTAACACTGAAGCTTTCTTT. Protein sequence: CSVLQGQIINTEAFF.

This rearrangement joins TRBV4-1 to TRBJ2-3; D may be TRBD1 (5 bases). The CDR3 runs to 13 residues. The V end lost 0 bases, the J end lost 10 bases, and 11 bases lay between the germline ends. Germline V gives CDR1 MGHRA, CDR2 YSYEKL. The CDR3 loop is CASSQEQGVAQYF. Here the CDR3 DNA reads TGCGCCAGCAGCCAAGAGCAAGGGGTGGCGCAGTATTTT.

The chain has TRBV19 and TRBJ2-7; 11 bases align to TRBD2. Germline-derived CDR1 and CDR2 are LNHDA and SQIVND (reference sequence). Germline trimming cut 5 bases from V and 5 bases from J; bases unmatched to any gene: 8. The CDR3 runs to 15 residues. The CDR3 DNA is TGTGCCAGTAGTCAGACTAGCGGGATATGGAACGAGCAGTACTTC. This encodes CASSQTSGIWNEQYF.